These 17 T cell receptor beta chains were all obtained from the same sample, sequenced in a study of T cells after posttransplantation cyclophosphamide. Busulfan-fludarabine conditioning, marrow transplant, and cyclophosphamide on days +3 and +4 were administered. The data were produced by immunoSEQ multiplex PCR, yet TCRdb's version contains in-frame clones alone and is incomplete. The sample records tens of thousands of clones, 90% being singletons. This sample comprised PBMCs, obtained less than 70 days after allogeneic stem cell transplant with posttransplant cyclophosphamide. These receptors came from a male patient between 55 and 70 years old who received an allogeneic stem cell transplant from a related donor and was CMV-positive. Some T cells may possibly be graft donor cells.

This clone was found once. The chain couples TRBV5-6 to TRBJ1-1, with D tentatively TRBD1 (5 bases). The CDR3 consists of 13 residues. From germline, CDR1 is SGHDT and CDR2 YYEEEE. V was shortened by 1 base and J by 4 bases, with 8 bases between the two germline ends. The CDR3 is CASSLQGGTEAFF. The CDR3 nucleotides are TGTGCCAGCAGCTTGCAGGGAGGCACTGAAGCTTTCTTT. Full variable domain (remainder filled in from reference TRBV5-6 and TRBJ1-1): DAGVTQSPTHLIKTRGQQVTLRCSPKSGHDTVSWYQQALGQGPQFIFQYYEEEERQRGNFPDRFSGHQFPNYSSELNVNALLLGDSALYLCASSLQGGTEAFFGQGTRLTVV.

This chain connects TRBV5-8 to TRBJ1-2; 9 bases line up with TRBD1. The germline CDR1 and CDR2 sequences are SGHTS and YDEGEE. After removal of 3 bases from V and 4 bases from J, the junction contained 7 bases not matched to a gene. The CDR3 consists of 15 residues. The CDR3 is CASSSGQGMSYGYTF. CDR3 sequence (DNA): TGTGCCAGCAGCTCGGGACAGGGTATGTCCTATGGCTACACCTTC.

V usage is TRBV6-1 and J usage is TRBJ1-5, with 9 bases aligning to TRBD1. The CDR3 spans 17 residues. Germline CDR1 and CDR2: MNHNS and SASEGT. The ends lost 2 bases at V and 1 base at J; junction bases unmatched: 6. The DNA for the CDR3 is TGTGCCAGCAGTGAACGGGGACAGGGAGGAAGCAATCAGCCCCAGCATTTT. Translating gives CASSERGQGGSNQPQHF.

This clone was seen a few times. V usage is TRBV2 and J usage is TRBJ1-1; no clear D gene. The CDR3 length is 13 residues. Per the germline V gene, CDR1 is SNHLY and CDR2 is FYNNEI. The V end was cut by 3 bases, the J end by 1 base, with 6 bases between. DNA of the CDR3: TGTGCCAGCAGTGAGGCACCGAACACTGAAGCTTTCTTT. This sequence encodes CASSEAPNTEAFF.

This clone was detected once. The chain employs TRBV9 and TRBJ1-1; TRBD1 might be the D (6 bases). There are 16 residues in the CDR3. From germline, CDR1 is SGDLS and CDR2 YYNGEE. The V end was cut by 0 bases, the J end by 4 bases, with 16 bases between. Here the CDR3 reads CASSVEGGVGPTEAFF. Here the CDR3 DNA reads TGTGCCAGCAGCGTAGAGGGGGGGGTCGGGCCCACTGAAGCTTTCTTT.

The chain employs TRBV6-5 and TRBJ2-5; TRBD1 is a possible D gene (5 bases). CDR3 size: 14 residues. Trimming shortened V by 6 bases and J by 4 bases, and 15 bases separated the two germline ends. Germline V gene sequence: CDR1 MNHEY, CDR2 SVGAGI. The DNA of the CDR3 is TGTGCCAGCAGCGTCGCAGGGATGAGAGAGACCCAGTACTTC. Its protein product is CASSVAGMRETQYF.

The chain joins TRBV5-1 to TRBJ2-7; possibly TRBD1 for D (5 bases). Trimming left V 2 bases short and J 1 base short, with 19 bases between. Germline CDR1 is SGHRS and CDR2 is YFSETQ. CDR3 length: 17 amino acids. The CDR3 protein is CASSFSQGAESSYEQYF. CDR3 DNA sequence: TGCGCCAGCAGCTTCTCACAAGGGGCCGAAAGTTCCTACGAGCAGTACTTC.

The chain joins TRBV23-1 to TRBJ2-7, with 8 bases lining up with TRBD1. TRBV23-1 is recorded as an ORF, its role being uncertain. Losses at the gene ends were 5 bases for V and 3 bases for J; bases not matched to a gene: 24. This CDR3 has 20 amino acids. CDR3 DNA sequence: TGCGCCAGCAGTTCAAACTTGGGGACAGGAATGCAAAAGAGGGGCTACGAGCAGTACTTC. This translates into CASSSNLGTGMQKRGYEQYF.

The rearrangement joins TRBV2 to TRBJ2-5; perhaps TRBD2 as D (6 bases). The CDR3 sequence is 15 residues long. The germline V and J ends were trimmed by 8 bases and 1 base, with 17 bases remaining between them. CDR1 is SNHLY, CDR2 FYNNEI, per germline. The CDR3 here is CASYRKGTSQETQYF. The DNA of the CDR3 is TGTGCCAGCTACAGAAAGGGGACTTCCCAAGAGACCCAGTACTTC. Together with reference TRBV2 and TRBJ2-5, the CDR3 gives the full variable domain: EPEVTQTPSHQVTQMGQEVILRCVPISNHLYFYWYRQILGQKVEFLVSFYNNEISEKSEIFDDQFSVERPDGSNFTLKIRSTKLEDSAMYFCASYRKGTSQETQYFGPGTRLLVL.

The rearrangement uses TRBV5-4 and TRBJ2-1, with D perhaps TRBD1 (5 bases). With 0 bases removed from V and 0 bases from J, the gap between germline ends came to 10 bases. This CDR3 has 16 residues. The germline V gene encodes CDR1 SGHNT and CDR2 YYREEE (reference sequence). CDR3 in DNA: TGTGCCAGCAGCTTGGAGGGGCCGAGCTCCTACAATGAGCAGTTCTTC. Encoded protein: CASSLEGPSSYNEQFF.

The rearrangement links TRBV5-4 to TRBJ2-5, with D perhaps TRBD2 (5 bases). V dropped 4 bases and J dropped 8 bases, with 18 bases sitting between them. Germline V gene lookup returns CDR1 SGHNT and CDR2 YYREEE (reference sequence). CDR3 length: 14 amino acids. CDR3 nucleotide sequence: TGTGCCAGCAGCCCCCCGGACTCCTTTTCAACCCAGTACTTC. Its protein is CASSPPDSFSTQYF. The full variable domain, in which reference TRBV5-4 and TRBJ2-5 provide the parts outside the CDR3, is ETGVTQSPTHLIKTRGQQVTLRCSSQSGHNTVSWYQQALGQGPQFIFQYYREEENGRGNFPPRFSGLQFPNYSSELNVNALELDDSALYLCASSPPDSFSTQYFGPGTRLLVL.

The chain combines TRBV7-9 with TRBJ1-2; D is perhaps TRBD1 (5 bases). Trimming removed 2 bases at V and 4 bases at J, with 14 bases between. The CDR3 consists of 15 residues. Germline V gene data show CDR1 as SEHNR and CDR2 as FQNEAQ (reference sequence). CDR3 DNA sequence: TGTGCCAGCAGCTTAACTCCAGGGCTAGGCTATGGCTACACCTTC. Translated: CASSLTPGLGYGYTF.

The J gene is TRBJ1-1, the V gene TRBV4-1; 8 bases agree with TRBD1. The germline V gene encodes CDR1 MGHRA and CDR2 YSYEKL. V was clipped by 4 bases and J by 0 bases; unmatched bases: 1. CDR3 length equals 14 residues. The CDR3 sequence: CASSPTGVNTEAFF. The CDR3 coding sequence is TGCGCCAGCAGCCCGACAGGGGTGAACACTGAAGCTTTCTTT.

The rearrangement joins TRBV6-5 to TRBJ2-3; D not resolved. Germline V gives CDR1 MNHEY, CDR2 SVGAGI. CDR3 length: 11 amino acids. Trimming shortened V by 6 bases and J by 5 bases, and 6 bases separated the two germline ends. The CDR3 here is CASRVQDTQYF. The CDR3 bases are TGTGCCAGCAGGGTACAAGATACGCAGTATTTT.

V usage is TRBV9 and J usage is TRBJ2-3; maybe TRBD1 (6 bases). The length of the CDR3 is 15 residues. The V end was cut by 0 bases, the J end by 8 bases, with 16 bases between. From germline, CDR1 is SGDLS and CDR2 YYNGEE. CDR3 amino acids: CASSVALEDRVTQYF. DNA for the CDR3: TGTGCCAGCAGCGTAGCTCTAGAGGACAGAGTTACGCAGTATTTT.

The V call is TRBV6-5, the J call TRBJ1-6; D ambiguous. Germline CDR1 MNHEY, CDR2 SVGAGI. The CDR3 covers 15 residues. Trimming pared 2 bases from V and 0 bases from J, leaving 5 bases between. The CDR3 spells CASSYASSYNSPLHF. The CDR3 nucleotides are TGTGCCAGCAGTTACGCGAGCTCCTATAATTCACCCCTCCACTTT.

The chain links TRBV2 to TRBJ2-7, with 9 bases that match TRBD2. From germline, CDR1 is SNHLY and CDR2 FYNNEI. The CDR3 runs to 14 residues. V lost 6 bases and J lost 1; bases outside the gene matches: 4. The CDR3 is CASSQSGGSYEQYF. CDR3 nucleotide sequence: TGTGCCAGCAGCCAAAGCGGGGGGTCCTACGAGCAGTACTTC.